This T cell receptor beta chain was found in a study of cytomegalovirus exposure and HLA in healthy donors (dated by TCRdb to between 2016 and 2019). For the study in its entirety: An earlier analysis of roughly 610 of the donors reported under 300 Gb of sequence data and 117 million unique TCR beta sequences obtained from 180 million or so T cells. An early release that covered some 630 HLA-typed donors contained about 290 gigabases of sequencing data and 65 million to 100 million unique TCR sequences. Among the roughly 400 genotyped donors, approximately 81% belonged to the genetic ancestry cluster associated with self-reported Caucasian donors. The aim of the study was to test whether cataloging public T cell receptors could identify signatures of past pathogen exposure. The T cell repertoires of some 670 subjects were profiled by immunosequencing and related to cytomegalovirus serostatus. In addition to the first cohort of roughly 670 subjects, a separate validation cohort of approximately 120 different subjects was used. To predict cytomegalovirus infection status, the study combined high-throughput TCR immunosequencing, statistical association of individual TCRs with disease status, and machine learning. In a later analysis, previously published TCR beta repertoires from about 670 donors were re-analyzed and high-resolution HLA genotyping was added so that TCR occurrence patterns could be studied. Rather than drawing on any new phenotypic data, the later analysis identified candidate immune exposures from TCR beta sequences and the way those sequences occurred across donors. To decide whether each TCR beta V gene segment behaved as functional or pseudogenic, an earlier analysis of fewer than 750 of the donors relied on high-throughput TCR beta sequencing. Alongside the repertoire data, information on donor age, sex, ethnicity and CMV serostatus was compiled. A later genetic analysis took genome-wide SNP genotypes for about 65% of the roughly 670 donors and used that subset as a discovery cohort. All discovery cohort repertoires had been generated using a single sequencing platform. HLA typing covered class I and class II loci at four-digit resolution. Typing coverage differed by locus: A, B, C, DRB1 and DQB1 were typed in roughly 620-640 donors, DQA1 in 500 to 550, DPA1 in 600 to 610, and DPB1 in around 440. Roughly 5 DR-DQ haplotypes were handled as single units for association and clustering, since linkage in the cohort was strong. On average, roughly 240,000 unique TCR beta nucleotide sequences were sequenced per donor among a few hundred genotyped donors of the cohort, with roughly 20% of those sequences being non-productive. Study-level results and caveats: Because HLA typing was missing for some donors at each locus, association tests included only the typed subset. An association between a missense DCLRE1C variant and V-gene and J-gene trimming of TCR beta chains was found in a later genetic analysis and replicated in an independent cohort. According to a later analysis, most CMV-associated TCR beta chains appeared to be HLA-restricted, and the HLA associations seemed to be driven largely by CMV exposure. The presence/absence analyses assumed that sequencing depth was roughly uniform across donors, and that assumption may not be true. In a later analysis, TCR association rates were found to vary across HLA loci, with the most associated TCRs seen for DRB1 alleles and the fewest for HLA-C alleles. Compared with equally common non-associated chains, HLA-associated TCR beta chains in a later analysis were more clonally expanded and had lower generation probabilities. In a later analysis, about 17,000 TCR beta sequences were associated with specific HLA alleles at a false discovery rate of 0.05. It was suggested by the authors that the approach could potentially be generalized to other disease states and immunological phenotypes. While some public TCRs were present in many individuals, most TCR sequences turned up only very rarely across donors. A further reported finding was that TCR beta sequences accurately predicted the HLA-A and HLA-B alleles for most subjects in the first cohort. A cluster of highly shared sequence variants was judged likely to represent a technical artifact of the sequencing pipeline. In an earlier analysis of about 550 of the donors, most TCR beta V segments were observed in productive rearrangements about 87% or about 30% of the time, broadly matching IMGT annotations. In this cohort, only TCR beta chains were sequenced, and detectable features were limited by the absence of alpha or paired-chain data. Compared with the approximately 600-donor mean, donors in an Asian-associated ancestry cluster had fewer N-insertions in productive TCRs, according to a later genetic analysis. According to a later analysis, parvovirus B19, influenza, CMV and Epstein-Barr virus appeared linked to several top co-occurrence clusters. The study gave a list of more than 150 TCR beta chains associated with cytomegalovirus. Because the 87-base-pair reads could not distinguish some IMGT-functional V segments, including TRBV6-2 and TRBV6-3, those segments were excluded. Some 16 rarely observed V segments, including chromosome 9 orphons, were excluded from the earlier analysis of just under 600 of the donors because counts were too low. Linkage disequilibrium might explain the correlated functional status among segregating V segments, but an unknown experimental factor could not be ruled out. In both the original and validation cohorts, the classifier was reported to diagnose cytomegalovirus status with high specificity and sensitivity. When HLA alleles, especially DR and DQ, strongly co-occurred, attributing TCR associations to individual alleles was difficult. In vitro tests confirmed that a few of the cytomegalovirus-associated TCR beta chains recognize cytomegalovirus antigens. Immune exposure information for the cohort was limited to CMV serostatus.

This clone is a singleton in its sample. Its binding antigen is unknown. One junction end disagrees with the germline gene, perhaps due to a read error. CDR1 and CDR2, looked up from the germline V gene, are SGHRS and YFSETQ. From the cysteine through the phenylalanine, the CDR3 covers 14 amino acids. Only the CDR3 region is kept as DNA, spanning 42 bases read in frame from base 1. The cohort was made up of about 670 healthy bone marrow donors. Cohort members were all nominally healthy when sampled, although unrecorded immune exposures were likely present. The donor was CMV seronegative and was included in the group of about 400 seronegative cohort members. Every donor gave a peripheral blood sample, and the peripheral blood mononuclear cells from that sample were used for TCR beta sequencing. The Qiagen DNeasy Blood Extraction Kit was used to extract genomic DNA from the blood cell samples. The library was generated by the immunoSEQ multiplex PCR assay. A mixture of 60 forward primers for TCR Vbeta segments and 13 reverse primers for TCR Jbeta segments was used in the multiplex PCR. The CDR3 region of rearranged TCR beta genes was amplified from genomic DNA by a multiplex PCR assay. The amplified TCR beta libraries were sequenced on the Illumina HiSeq System as 87-base-pair reads. Processing in the source paper ran as follows. A later analysis tallied 75 million to 95 million unique TCR beta chains across the 666 repertoires, and some 12 million of those chains were shared by two or more donors. Raw reads were error-corrected and collapsed into unique sequences with a nearest-neighbor algorithm that merged closely related sequences to remove PCR and sequencing errors. V, D and J gene segments were assigned by aligning CDR3 sequences to IMGT reference sequences. For a sequence to be retained, a match of at least six nucleotides was required to both a V gene segment and a J gene segment. Rearrangements were classified as productive when the CDR3 lacked stop codons and remained in frame with V and J, and all other rearrangements were classified as non-productive. Following IMGT convention, CDR3 was defined as the stretch from the second conserved V-encoded cysteine up to the conserved J-encoded phenylalanine. Sequences without an unambiguous match to a single V gene segment were excluded from the earlier analysis of a few hundred of the donors. An earlier analysis of some 500 of the donors classified V segments as functional when productive rearrangements were above 56.7% and as segregating when the standard deviation between donors was above 5%. A statistical classification framework was built to diagnose cytomegalovirus status from the catalog of TCR beta chain sequences. V and J gene assignment, in a later analysis, came from comparing TCR nucleotide sequences with IMGT/GENE-DB human TR gene sequences. In a later analysis, CDR3 sequences and most-parsimonious VDJ recombination scenarios were assigned using the TCRdist pipeline. A later analysis defined each TCR beta chain by its CDR3 amino acid sequence plus V-gene family, and excluded reads lacking a unique V-gene family. As a way to deal with suspected cross-contamination and a sequencing artifact, a later analysis dropped approximately 570 nucleotide sequences that were highly shared and had low generation probability. A later analysis calculated a clonal expansion index for each public chain from normalized within-repertoire ranks of inferred template counts. Generation probabilities in a later analysis came from a VDJ recombination model fitted to out-of-frame rearrangements, and those results were checked against IGoR. In a later analysis, TCR-TCR, TCR-HLA and TCR-CMV co-occurrence was scored with hypergeometric tests, and a repertoire-size bias correction was applied to TCR pairs. In a later analysis, false discovery rates were estimated by permuting HLA or CMV assignments 20 times. A later analysis grouped co-occurring TCRs with DBSCAN, adding TCRdist sequence similarity when clustering within HLA-allele-positive subsets. Repertoires with fewer than 30,000 or more than 120,000 public chains, plus five repertoires with anomalous nucleotide sharing, were excluded from co-occurrence clustering. TCRdb provides this immuneACCESS table in a form limited to in-frame rearrangements. Some clones are lacking; in checked studies, under half of them reflect an unresolved V gene, and why the rest are absent is not known. From that table come the V and J calls and clone size; the DNA was used to work out D and trimming. The sample data list about 200,000 clones, and approximately 80% of these were observed just once. Roughly 3% of the sample is in the top ten clones.

Sequencing was carried out using PBMCs. The sequence links TRBV5-1 to TRBJ2-7, with TRBD1 matching 8 junction bases. The sequence came from a woman aged 25 to 39 in good health and CMV-seronegative. The bases are TGCGCCAGCAGCTTGACGGAAGTTGGACAGGGTCCGTGCTTC. Its coded protein is CASSLTEVGQGPCF. The CDR3 plus the reference TRBV5-1 and TRBJ2-7 genes for the other parts give the full variable domain: KAGVTQTPRYLIKTRGQQVTLSCSPISGHRSVSWYQQTPGQGLQFLFEYFSETQRNKGNFPGRFSGRQFSNSRSEMNVSTLELGDSALYLCASSLTEVGQGPCFGPGTRLTVT.